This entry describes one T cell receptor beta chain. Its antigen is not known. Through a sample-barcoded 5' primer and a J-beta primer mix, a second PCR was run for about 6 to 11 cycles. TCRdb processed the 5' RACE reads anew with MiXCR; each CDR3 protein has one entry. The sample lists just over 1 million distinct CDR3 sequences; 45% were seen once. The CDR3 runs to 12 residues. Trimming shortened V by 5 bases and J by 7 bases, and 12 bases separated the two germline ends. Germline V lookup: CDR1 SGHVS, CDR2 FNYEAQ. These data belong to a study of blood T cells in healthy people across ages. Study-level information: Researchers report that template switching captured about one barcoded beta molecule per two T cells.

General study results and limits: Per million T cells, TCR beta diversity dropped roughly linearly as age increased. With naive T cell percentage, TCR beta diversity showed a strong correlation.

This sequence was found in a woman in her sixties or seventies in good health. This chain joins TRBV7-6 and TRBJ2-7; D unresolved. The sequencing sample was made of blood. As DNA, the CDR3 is TGTGCCAGCAGCCCACCTAATGGGGAGCAGTACTTC. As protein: CASSPPNGEQYF. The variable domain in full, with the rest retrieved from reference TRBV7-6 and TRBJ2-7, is GAGVSQSPRYKVTKRGQDVALRCDPISGHVSLYWYRQALGQGPEFLTYFNYEAQQDKSGLPNDRFSAERPEGSISTLTIQRTEQRDSAMYRCASSPPNGEQYFGPGTRLTVT.